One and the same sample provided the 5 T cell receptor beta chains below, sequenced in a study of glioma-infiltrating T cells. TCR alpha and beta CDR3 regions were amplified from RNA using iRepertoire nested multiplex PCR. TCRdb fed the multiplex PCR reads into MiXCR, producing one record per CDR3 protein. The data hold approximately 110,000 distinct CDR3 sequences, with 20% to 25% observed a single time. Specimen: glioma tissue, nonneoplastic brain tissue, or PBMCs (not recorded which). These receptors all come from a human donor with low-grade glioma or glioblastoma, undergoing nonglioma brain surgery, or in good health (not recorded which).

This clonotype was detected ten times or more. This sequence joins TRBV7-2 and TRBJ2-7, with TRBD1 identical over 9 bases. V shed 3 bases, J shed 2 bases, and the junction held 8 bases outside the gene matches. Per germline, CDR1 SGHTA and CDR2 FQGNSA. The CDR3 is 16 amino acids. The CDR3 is CASSFTGGQGAYEQYF. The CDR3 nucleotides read TGTGCCAGCAGCTTTACAGGGGGCCAAGGGGCCTACGAGCAGTACTTC.

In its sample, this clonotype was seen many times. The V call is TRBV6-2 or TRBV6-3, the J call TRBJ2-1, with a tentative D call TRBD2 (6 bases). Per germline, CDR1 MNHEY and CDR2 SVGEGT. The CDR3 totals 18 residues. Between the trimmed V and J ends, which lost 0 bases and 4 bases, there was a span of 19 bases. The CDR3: CASSYSGVSRTNYNEQFF. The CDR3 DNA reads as TGTGCCAGCAGTTACTCTGGAGTTTCCCGGACTAATTACAATGAGCAGTTCTTC.

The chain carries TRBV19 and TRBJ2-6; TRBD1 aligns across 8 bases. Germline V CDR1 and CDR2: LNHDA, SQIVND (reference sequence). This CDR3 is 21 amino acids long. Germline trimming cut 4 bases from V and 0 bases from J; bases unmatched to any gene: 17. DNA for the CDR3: TGTGCCAGTAGTACAAACCCCACCCGACAGGGGACAGGCTCTGGGGCCAACGTCCTGACTTTC. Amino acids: CASSTNPTRQGTGSGANVLTF.

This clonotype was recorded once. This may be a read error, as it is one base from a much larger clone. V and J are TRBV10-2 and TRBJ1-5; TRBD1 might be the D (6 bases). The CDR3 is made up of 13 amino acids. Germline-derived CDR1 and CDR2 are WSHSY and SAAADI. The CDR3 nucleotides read TGTGCCACCAATCAGGGGAGCAATCAGCCCCAGCATTTT. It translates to CATNQGSNQPQHF.

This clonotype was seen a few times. The CDR3 region has the DNA TGTGCCAGCAGCCAAGAGATCTCATACTACGAGCAGTACTTC. It translates to CASSQEISYYEQYF. This chain connects TRBV4-2 to TRBJ2-7, with D hard to call. The CDR3 is 14 residues long. V lost 0 bases to trimming and J lost 3 bases, with 9 bases between them. Germline CDR1 and CDR2: LGHNA and YNFKEQ.